This T cell receptor (beta chain) derives from a study of monozygotic twins with inflammatory bowel disease. One entry per CDR3 protein, without DNA, is what TCRdb gives after re-calling the 5' RACE reads. This sample's clone table lists 110,000 to 150,000 distinct CDR3 sequences. Per the germline V gene, CDR1 is MNHNY and CDR2 is SVGAGI (reference sequence). This CDR3 spans 14 amino acids. The sample consisted of blood. The clonotype originates from a human donor with ulcerative colitis or Crohn's disease, or a healthy co-twin of an affected twin (not recorded which). This chain links TRBV6-6 with TRBJ2-5; TCRdb outputs TRBD1, but without DNA this stays unchecked. CDR3 region: CATRGQGFQETQYF.